Listed here are 23 T cell receptor beta chains from one sample, sequenced in a study of T cell clonality in common variable immunodeficiency. Data came from immunoSEQ multiplex PCR; TCRdb stores just in-frame clones and leaves some out. Listed for the sample are about 35,000 clones, none seen a single time. Specimen: peripheral blood mononuclear cells. These receptors were taken from a person aged 18 to 75 in good health.

This clone was detected many times. The read terminates 3 residues before the CDR3 end, so the remaining end is supplied by the germline J gene. V and J are TRBV19 and TRBJ2-2; D not resolved. Trimming shortened V by 8 bases and J by 3 bases, and 13 bases separated the two germline ends. The length of the CDR3 is 14 residues. CDR1 is LNHDA, CDR2 SQIVND, per germline (reference sequence). The sequenced CDR3 bases are TGTGCCAGTGGGTACGGGTCCTACACCGGGGAG. Its protein product is CASGYGSYTGE. The whole CDR3 region reads CASGYGSYTGELFF. The whole variable domain, filled in from reference TRBV19 and TRBJ2-2, reads DGGITQSPKYLFRKEGQNVTLSCEQNLNHDAMYWYRQDPGQGLRLIYYSQIVNDFQKGDIAEGYSVSREKKESFPLTVTSAQKNPTAFYLCASGYGSYTGELFFGEGSRLTVL.

In this sample, this clone turned up many times. Sequencing ends 3 residues short of the CDR3 end; the germline J gene provides the rest. This chain joins TRBV28 and TRBJ2-7; 13 bases are shared with TRBD2. Germline lookup yields CDR1 MDHEN and CDR2 SYDVKM. The CDR3 runs 15 residues. V lost 2 bases, J lost 5 bases, and 3 bases stayed unmatched. CDR3 bases read: TGTGCCAGCAGTTTACCGACTAGCGGGAGGAACGAG. This gives the protein CASSLPTSGRNE. The entire CDR3 is CASSLPTSGRNEQYF.

This clone was recorded many times. From the germline J gene comes the end of the CDR3, since the read stops 3 residues before it. J is TRBJ2-3 and V is TRBV7-3; D might be TRBD2 (5 bases). The CDR3 is made up of 15 amino acids. V was trimmed by 2 bases and J by 2 bases, leaving 11 bases between them. Germline V CDR1 and CDR2: SGHTA, FQGTGA. The part of the CDR3 DNA that was read is TGTGCCAGCAGCTTAGCACTAGGGTTCACAGATACG. Translating gives CASSLALGFTDT. The entire CDR3 protein reads CASSLALGFTDTQYF.

This clone has at least ten counts. The CDR3 extends 3 residues past the end of the read, so its final part is completed from the germline J gene. The chain is built from TRBV20-1 and TRBJ1-2; maybe TRBD1 (5 bases). V lost 2 bases and J lost 3, with 16 bases in between. In germline, CDR1 is DFQATT, CDR2 SNEGSKA (reference sequence). The CDR3 contains 15 residues. CDR3 DNA (partial): TGCAGTGCTAGATACCTCAGGGTAGGCGACTATGGC. It specifies CSARYLRVGDYG. Given in full, the CDR3 is CSARYLRVGDYGYTF.

On this clone itself: The read halts 3 residues ahead of the CDR3 end, with the missing end drawn from the germline J gene. The chain couples TRBV7-2 to TRBJ1-2; a weak D match, TRBD1 (6 bases). The germline V gene has CDR1 SGHTA and CDR2 FQGNSA. The CDR3 has 13 residues. CDR3 DNA (partial): TGTGCCAGCAGCTTAGGAGGGGACAATGAC. Protein: CASSLGGDND. The whole CDR3 sequence is CASSLGGDNDYTF.

At least ten counts were recorded for this clone. Read coverage stops 3 residues before the CDR3 terminus; the germline J gene supplies the remainder. The chain couples TRBV29-1 to TRBJ1-2; 9 nucleotides agree with TRBD1. From germline, CDR1 is SQVTM and CDR2 ANQGSEA. V gave up 7 bases and J gave up 2 bases; unmatched junction bases: 5. The CDR3 totals 13 residues. The sequenced part of the CDR3 DNA is TGCAGCGGGGGGGACAGGGTAAACTATGGC. Residues: CSGGDRVNYG. The whole CDR3 is CSGGDRVNYGYTF.

This clone showed up many times. The read terminates 3 residues before the CDR3 end, so the remaining end is supplied by the germline J gene. The chain has TRBV7-9 and TRBJ1-4; D is uncertain. Trimming took off 5 bases at V and 7 bases at J, with 17 bases between the two ends. Germline V lookup: CDR1 SEHNR, CDR2 FQNEAQ (reference sequence). The length of the CDR3 is 15 residues. Incomplete CDR3 DNA: TGTGCCAGCAGCCTAATATATTTCGGGGTTGAAAAA. As protein: CASSLIYFGVEK. The whole CDR3 protein is CASSLIYFGVEKLFF.

This clone was observed at least ten times. The read comes to an end 3 residues before the CDR3 does, leaving the germline J gene to fill in the end. The chain employs TRBV20-1 and TRBJ2-7; tentatively, D is TRBD1 (6 bases). This CDR3 has 11 residues. V lost 6 bases and J 6 bases, leaving 12 bases between the germline ends. Germline loops: CDR1 DFQATT, CDR2 SNEGSKA (reference sequence). The CDR3 is CSAQGMGEQYF. CDR3 DNA (partial): TGCAGTGCCCAGGGGATGGGCGAG.

A few counts support this clone. The missing CDR3 end, 3 residues past where the read stops, is filled in from the germline J gene. The genes are TRBV7-9 and TRBJ2-2; possible D gene TRBD1, 6 bases. Germline lookup yields CDR1 SEHNR and CDR2 FQNEAQ (reference sequence). The CDR3 consists of 13 residues. Partial CDR3 DNA: TGTGCCAGCAGCTTTGATACCGGGACAAAG. It specifies CASSFDTGTK. The entire CDR3 protein reads CASSFDTGTKLFF.

This clone appeared many times. The CDR3 is cut off 3 residues early in the read; its end comes from the germline J gene. J is TRBJ2-3 and V is TRBV28; maybe TRBD2 (5 bases). Germline CDR1 and CDR2: MDHEN and SYDVKM. Deletions cut 7 bases from V and 5 bases from J, with 16 bases between. CDR3 size: 14 residues. CDR3: CASTPGGYGDTQYF. CDR3 bases read: TGTGCCAGCACCCCAGGAGGTTATGGAGATACG.

The sample holds many counts of this clone. The observed sequence ends 3 residues before the CDR3 terminus, with the missing tail filled in from the germline J gene. This chain connects TRBV7-3 to TRBJ2-5; 7 bases align to TRBD1. Germline values: CDR1 SGHTA, CDR2 FQGTGA. V shed 5 bases, J shed 5 bases, and the junction held 5 bases outside the gene matches. The CDR3 has 13 amino acids. This CDR3 is CASSPGRGETQYF. CDR3 bases read: TGTGCCAGCAGCCCCGGCAGGGGGGAGACC.

This clone was seen ten or more times. The read falls 3 residues short of the CDR3 end, and the missing part is taken from the germline J gene. This chain uses TRBV2 with TRBJ2-7; a possible D gene is TRBD2 (6 bases). Germline CDR1 is SNHLY and CDR2 is FYNNEI. V lost 4 bases to trimming and J lost 1 base, with 8 bases between them. CDR3 length: 13 residues. The CDR3 loop is CASSVGLSYEQYF. The DNA read from the CDR3 is TGTGCCAGCAGTGTAGGACTATCCTACGAG.

This clone was seen repeatedly, ten times or more. Coverage ceases 3 residues before the CDR3 finishes, and the germline J gene fills in the end. The genes are TRBV4-2 and TRBJ1-1, with D unresolved. The CDR3 is 17 residues long. V was cut by 1 base and J by 4 bases, with 19 bases left in between. Germline CDR1 and CDR2: LGHNA and YNFKEQ. The covered CDR3 bases are TGTGCCAGCAGCCAAGTTACCTCGGGGAATGGAGGCACTGAA. Encoded protein: CASSQVTSGNGGTE. The full CDR3 protein reads CASSQVTSGNGGTEAFF.

In this sample, this clone turned up many times. The read finishes 3 residues shy of the CDR3 end, and the germline J gene is used to complete it. The J gene is TRBJ2-7, the V gene TRBV28, with 8 bases aligning to TRBD1. The CDR3 extends over 17 amino acids. V gave up 8 bases and J gave up 0 bases; unmatched junction bases: 15. Germline values: CDR1 MDHEN, CDR2 SYDVKM. This CDR3 is CASRLPKQGGSSYEQYF. The sequenced CDR3 bases are TGTGCCAGCCGCCTTCCTAAACAGGGGGGAAGCTCCTACGAG.

This clone was seen ten or more times. CDR3 DNA, as far as it was read: TGTGCCAGCAGTTCCCTTATCCACAATGAG. It translates to CASSSLIHNE. The CDR3, in full, reads CASSSLIHNEQFF. The chain carries TRBV12-3 or TRBV12-4 and TRBJ2-1; D is undetermined. The read ends 3 residues shy of where the CDR3 ends; the end is completed using the germline J gene. This CDR3 is 13 amino acids long. V was shortened by 4 bases and J by 5 bases, with 9 bases between the two germline ends.

This clone was found many times. The missing CDR3 end, 3 residues past where the read stops, is filled in from the germline J gene. The chain employs TRBV2 and TRBJ1-2, with TRBD1 matching over 7 bases. From germline, CDR1 is SNHLY and CDR2 FYNNEI. This CDR3 region has 14 residues. CDR3 sequence: CASSEAQGDNDYTF. The sequenced part of the CDR3 DNA is TGTGCCAGCAGTGAAGCGCAGGGGGACAATGAC.

Comment on this clone: The CDR3 extends 3 residues past the end of the read, so its final part is completed from the germline J gene. This chain links TRBV16 with TRBJ1-2; a weak D match, TRBD1 (5 bases). V was pared by 4 bases and J by 3 bases, with 12 bases between. The CDR3 runs 14 residues. CDR1 and CDR2 from the germline V gene are KGHSY and FQNENV. CDR3 bases read: TGTGCCAGCAGCCGGGGCTCGGCAGACTATGGC. Translated, it gives CASSRGSADYG. From start to end, the CDR3 is CASSRGSADYGYTF.

This clone was observed at least ten times. The covered CDR3 bases are TGCGCCAGCAGTCAAGCAGTACCGGGACTAGCGGAATGCACAGATACG. It encodes CASSQAVPGLAECTDT. The CDR3, in full, reads CASSQAVPGLAECTDTQYF. This sequence joins TRBV23-1 and TRBJ2-3, with 11 bases matching TRBD2. Sequencing ends 3 residues short of the CDR3 end; the germline J gene provides the rest. TRBV23-1 is an open reading frame whose function is uncertain. J gave up 1 base and V 2 bases, and 11 bases lay outside the gene matches. The CDR3 is 19 residues long.

This clone was seen repeatedly, ten times or more. The read stops 3 residues short of the end of the CDR3; the missing end is completed from the germline J gene. The chain is built from TRBV11-2 and TRBJ1-6; 9 bases align to TRBD1. The germline gives CDR1 SGHAT, CDR2 FQNNGV. The CDR3 length is 14 residues. The ends lost 6 bases at V and 10 bases at J; junction bases unmatched: 7. The CDR3 DNA, read in part, is TGTGCCAGCAGGCAACAGGGGGCGAGCTCACCC. Its protein is CASRQQGASSP. The entire CDR3 is CASRQQGASSPLHF.

This clone was seen at least ten times. The read terminates 3 residues ahead of where the CDR3 ends, so the germline J gene completes it. The chain recombines TRBV10-1 with TRBJ1-5, with D possibly TRBD1 on 6 matching bases. The V end was cut by 8 bases, the J end by 3 bases, with 11 bases between. Germline CDR1 is WNHNN and CDR2 is SYGVQD (reference sequence). CDR3 size: 13 residues. This CDR3 reads CASSTGPNQPQHF. The part of the CDR3 DNA that was read is TGCGCCAGCTCGACAGGACCCAATCAGCCC.

This clone was seen at least ten times. The read gets to within 3 residues of the CDR3 end, and the germline J gene fills in the rest. The rearrangement links TRBV30 to TRBJ1-2, with D tentatively TRBD1 (6 bases). CDR3 size: 12 residues. Germline V gene data show CDR1 as GTSNPN and CDR2 as SVGIG (reference sequence). The CDR3 bases that were read are TGTGCCTGGAGTACTGGGGGCCTGGGC. This sequence encodes CAWSTGGLG. The CDR3, in full, reads CAWSTGGLGYTF.

This clone was seen only a few times. The CDR3 end lies 3 residues beyond the end of the read and is filled in from the germline J gene. The V and J genes are TRBV11-3 and TRBJ2-2; the match to TRBD1 covers 9 bases. Trimming removed 1 base from V and 7 bases from J; junction bases left unmatched: 4. From germline, CDR1 is SGHNT and CDR2 YENEEA. The CDR3 length is 15 residues. Partial CDR3 DNA: TGTGCCAGCAGCTTAGCCGGGACAGGGCTCGGGGAG. Amino acids: CASSLAGTGLGE. The full CDR3 is CASSLAGTGLGELFF.

The sample holds many counts of this clone. Coverage ceases 3 residues before the CDR3 finishes, and the germline J gene fills in the end. The gene calls are TRBV19 and TRBJ1-1; 7 bases line up with TRBD1. Per germline, CDR1 LNHDA and CDR2 SQIVND (reference sequence). With V trimmed by 6 bases and J by 4 bases, 5 bases remained unmatched. The CDR3 runs 13 residues. The CDR3 bases that were read are TGTGCCAGTAGGCAGACAGGGCCCACTGAA. Its protein is CASRQTGPTE. The whole CDR3 sequence reads CASRQTGPTEAFF.